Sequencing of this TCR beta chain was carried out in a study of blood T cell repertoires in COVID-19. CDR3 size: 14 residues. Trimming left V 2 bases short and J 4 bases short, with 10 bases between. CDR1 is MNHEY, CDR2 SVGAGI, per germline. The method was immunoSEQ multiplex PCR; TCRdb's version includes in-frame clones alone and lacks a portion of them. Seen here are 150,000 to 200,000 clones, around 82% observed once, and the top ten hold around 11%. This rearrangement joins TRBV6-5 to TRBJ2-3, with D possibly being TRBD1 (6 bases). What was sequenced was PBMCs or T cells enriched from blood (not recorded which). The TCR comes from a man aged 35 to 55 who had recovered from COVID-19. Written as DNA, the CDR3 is TGTGCCAGCAGTTACAGGCAGGGGCCAGATACGCAGTATTTT. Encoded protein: CASSYRQGPDTQYF.